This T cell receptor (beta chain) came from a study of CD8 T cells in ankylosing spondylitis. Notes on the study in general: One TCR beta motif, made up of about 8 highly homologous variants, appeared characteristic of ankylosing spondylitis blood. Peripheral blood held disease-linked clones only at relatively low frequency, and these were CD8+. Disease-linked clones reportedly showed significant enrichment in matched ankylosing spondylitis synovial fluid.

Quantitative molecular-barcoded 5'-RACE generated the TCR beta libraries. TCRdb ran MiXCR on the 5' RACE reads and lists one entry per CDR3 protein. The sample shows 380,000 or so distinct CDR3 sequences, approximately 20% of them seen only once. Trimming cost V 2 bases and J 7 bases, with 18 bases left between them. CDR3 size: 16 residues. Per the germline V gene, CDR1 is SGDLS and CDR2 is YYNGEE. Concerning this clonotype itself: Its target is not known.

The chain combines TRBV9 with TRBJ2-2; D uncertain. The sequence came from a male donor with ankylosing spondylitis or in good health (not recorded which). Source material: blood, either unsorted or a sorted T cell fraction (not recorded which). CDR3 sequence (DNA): TGTGCCAGCAGCGTTTCTAAATATGGGGTAGTCGGGGAGCTGTTTTTT. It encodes CASSVSKYGVVGELFF.